The T cell receptor (beta chain) under discussion was sequenced for a study of cytomegalovirus exposure and HLA in healthy donors. With 4 bases removed from V and 2 bases from J, the gap between germline ends came to 10 bases. CDR3 length equals 14 residues. Per the germline V gene, CDR1 is SGHRS and CDR2 is YFSETQ. This PCR relied on a set of 60 Vbeta primers and 13 Jbeta primers. Method: immunoSEQ multiplex PCR; TCRdb's copy keeps in-frame clones and lacks some. The sample has around 130,000 clones; 80% to 85% are singletons. The chain uses TRBV5-1 and TRBJ2-1, with D tentatively TRBD1 (6 bases). The sequencing sample was made of PBMCs. The sequence came from a man between 18 and 35 years old in good health and CMV-seronegative. Here the CDR3 reads CASSPDSTYNEQFF. CDR3 coding DNA: TGCGCCAGCAGCCCGGACAGTACCTACAATGAGCAGTTCTTC.